These T cell receptor beta chains were read from a single sample in a study of blood T cell repertoires in COVID-19. Generated by immunoSEQ multiplex PCR, the TCRdb table keeps only in-frame clones and is missing some. Here the sample spans a few hundred thousand clones, 80% to 95% being singletons. The material sequenced was PBMCs or T cells enriched from blood (not recorded which). The receptors were gathered from a woman aged 25 to 39 who had recovered from COVID-19. Both conserved end residues are part of each CDR3. A D gene is named only where the DNA matches it firmly. Not every row has a clone size; where given, it reads once, few, many or a size class.

NA,TRBJ2-7,TRBV3-1/TRBV3-2,TRBD2,CASSQLAGGPYEQYF,TGTGCCAGCAGCCAGCTAGCGGGGGGTCCCTACGAGCAGTACTTC
NA,TRBJ2-2,TRBV6-5,TRBD2,CASLAVNTGELFF,TGTGCCAGCCTAGCGGTCAACACCGGGGAGCTGTTTTTT
NA,TRBJ1-2,TRBV11-2,TRBD1,CASSLGQGNYGYTF,TGTGCCAGCAGCTTAGGACAGGGGAACTATGGCTACACCTTC
NA,TRBJ2-3,TRBV11-3,NA,CASSLERVGSTDTQYF,TGTGCCAGCAGCTTAGAACGGGTCGGTAGCACAGATACGCAGTATTTT
once,TRBJ1-5,TRBV28,NA,CASSFGGGYSNQPQHF,TGTGCCAGCAGTTTTGGGGGGGGTTATAGCAATCAGCCCCAGCATTTT
few,TRBJ1-5,TRBV28,NA,CASNRVPQPQHF,TGTGCCAGCAACAGGGTCCCTCAGCCCCAGCATTTT
once,TRBJ1-6,TRBV28,NA,CASTTFLGFGSPLHF,TGTGCCAGCACCACCTTTCTAGGTTTTGGTTCACCCCTCCACTTT
NA,TRBJ2-7,TRBV28,NA,CASSFSGQVPSYEQYF,TGTGCCAGCAGTTTTAGCGGACAGGTTCCCTCCTACGAGCAGTACTTC
NA,TRBJ1-1,TRBV27,TRBD1,CASRYRGRTEAFF,TGTGCCAGCAGATACAGGGGGCGGACTGAAGCTTTCTTT
NA,TRBJ1-2,TRBV6-5,TRBD1,CASKITGGGGYTF,TGTGCCAGCAAGATTACAGGGGGCGGAGGCTACACCTTC
NA,TRBJ1-2,TRBV9,NA,CASSASPGMVNYGYTF,TGTGCCAGCAGCGCCTCCCCAGGGATGGTTAACTATGGCTACACCTTC
NA,TRBJ2-2,TRBV11-3,NA,CASSLLNTGELFF,TGTGCCAGCAGCTTATTAAACACCGGGGAGCTGTTTTTT
few,TRBJ1-3,TRBV11-2,NA,CASSQGSFGNTIYF,TGTGCCAGCAGCCAAGGTAGCTTCGGAAACACCATATATTTT
few,TRBJ2-3,TRBV7-2,TRBD2,CASSPGLATDTQYF,TGTGCCAGCAGCCCGGGACTAGCTACAGATACGCAGTATTTT
NA,TRBJ2-5,TRBV19,NA,CASSTGPYQETQYF,TGTGCCAGTAGTACAGGGCCGTACCAAGAGACCCAGTACTTC
once,TRBJ2-7,TRBV4-2,NA,CASSQGANEQYF,TGTGCCAGCAGCCAAGGGGCCAACGAGCAGTACTTC
NA,TRBJ2-5,TRBV7-9,TRBD2,CASSLLAGGPRETQYF,TGTGCCAGCAGCCTACTAGCGGGGGGGCCGCGGGAGACCCAGTACTTC
NA,TRBJ1-5,TRBV7-8,TRBD1,CASSSGTGNQPQHF,TGTGCCAGCAGCTCGGGGACAGGCAATCAGCCCCAGCATTTT
NA,TRBJ2-7,TRBV28,TRBD1,CASSFGQGSSYEQYF,TGTGCCAGCAGTTTTGGACAGGGGAGCTCCTACGAGCAGTACTTC
NA,TRBJ2-7,TRBV11-3,NA,CASSLEGGAYEQYF,TGTGCCAGCAGCTTAGAAGGGGGGGCCTACGAGCAGTACTTC
NA,TRBJ2-5,TRBV5-8,NA,CASSSVVLETQYF,TGTGCCAGCAGCTCCGTAGTATTAGAGACCCAGTACTTC